Listed here is a single T cell receptor beta chain. In its sample, this clone was seen a few times. This receptor's antigen is unknown. Base qualities are not recorded, but no much larger clone differs from it by a single base. These data belong to a study of cytomegalovirus exposure and HLA in healthy donors (dated by TCRdb to about 2017). Notes on the research overall: According to an earlier analysis of 587 of the donors, 150 million to 200 million T cells yielded over 90 million unique TCR beta sequences and about 280 Gb of sequence data. Of the 300 to 500 genotyped donors, 80% to 90% were placed in the genetic ancestry cluster associated with self-reported Caucasian donors. A later genetic analysis took genome-wide SNP genotypes for about 65% of the 666 donors and used that subset as a discovery cohort. In a later analysis, previously published TCR beta repertoires from 550 to 700 donors were re-analyzed and high-resolution HLA genotyping was added so that TCR occurrence patterns could be studied. The study profiled the T cell repertoires of fewer than 850 subjects by immunosequencing and related them to cytomegalovirus serostatus. HLA typing covered class I and class II loci at four-digit resolution. The study combined high-throughput TCR immunosequencing, statistical association of individual TCRs with disease status, and machine learning to predict cytomegalovirus infection status. The number of typed donors differed by locus: about 620-630 for A, B, C, DRB1 and DQB1; approximately 520 for DQA1; approximately 610 for DPA1; and roughly 450 for DPB1. Among some 400 genotyped donors of the cohort, an average of approximately 220,000 unique TCR beta nucleotide sequences was sequenced per donor, of which about 19% were non-productive. In the later analysis, no new phenotypic data were used to find candidate immune exposures; instead, reliance was placed on TCR beta sequences and their occurrence across donors. Every repertoire in the discovery cohort had been generated on one and the same sequencing platform. Four to six DR-DQ haplotypes were handled as single units for association and clustering, since linkage in the cohort was strong. To decide whether each TCR beta V gene segment behaved as functional or pseudogenic, an earlier analysis of nearly 600 of the donors relied on high-throughput TCR beta sequencing. An early release covering roughly 640 HLA-typed donors comprised about 300 gigabases of sequencing data and tens of millions of unique TCR sequences. Along with the approximately 620-subject first cohort, a separate validation cohort of approximately 110 different subjects was used. The study aimed to test whether signatures of past pathogen exposure could be identified by cataloging public T cell receptors. Donor age, sex, ethnicity and CMV serostatus were compiled alongside the repertoire data. Points the paper makes about the study in general: This cohort had only TCR beta chains sequenced, and the lack of alpha or paired-chain data limited which features could be detected. A later analysis reported that several top co-occurrence clusters appeared linked to parvovirus B19, influenza, CMV and Epstein-Barr virus. Most TCR sequences were seen in very few donors, while some public TCRs were found in many individuals. In a later genetic analysis, a missense DCLRE1C variant was associated with V-gene and J-gene trimming of TCR beta chains, and the association was replicated in an independent cohort. A later analysis found that TCR association rates varied across HLA loci, with DRB1 alleles showing the most associated TCRs and HLA-C alleles the fewest. The classifier was reported to diagnose cytomegalovirus status with high specificity and sensitivity in both the original and validation cohorts. Correlated functional status among segregating V segments might be attributable to linkage disequilibrium, but an unknown experimental factor could not be ruled out. Immune exposure information for the cohort was limited to CMV serostatus. In vitro tests confirmed that a few of the cytomegalovirus-associated TCR beta chains recognize cytomegalovirus antigens. A further reported finding was that TCR beta sequences accurately predicted the HLA-A and HLA-B alleles for most subjects in the first cohort. An earlier analysis of around 540 of the donors showed that most TCR beta V segments appeared in productive rearrangements either about 87% or about 30% of the time, which broadly matched IMGT annotations. Because some donors lacked HLA typing at each locus, the association tests relied only on the typed subset. Around 16 rarely observed V segments, including chromosome 9 orphons, were excluded from the earlier analysis of several hundred of the donors because counts were too low. A later analysis associated 16,951 TCR beta sequences with specific HLA alleles at a false discovery rate of 0.05. It was suggested by the authors that the approach could potentially be generalized to other disease states and immunological phenotypes. Strong co-occurrence of HLA alleles, especially DR and DQ, made assigning TCR associations to individual alleles difficult. Presence/absence analyses assumed roughly uniform sequencing depth across donors, an assumption that may not hold. A cluster of highly shared sequence variants was judged likely to be a technical artifact of the sequencing pipeline. The study gave a list of around 170 TCR beta chains associated with cytomegalovirus. According to a later analysis, most CMV-associated TCR beta chains appeared to be HLA-restricted, and the HLA associations seemed to be driven largely by CMV exposure. A later analysis found that HLA-associated TCR beta chains were more clonally expanded and had lower generation probabilities than equally common non-associated chains. In a later genetic analysis, fewer N-insertions in productive TCRs were reported among donors in an Asian-associated ancestry cluster than the roughly 700-donor mean. Because the 87-base-pair reads could not distinguish some IMGT-functional V segments, including TRBV6-2 and TRBV6-3, those segments were excluded.

From its cysteine to its phenylalanine, the CDR3 spans 15 amino acids. Only the CDR3 region is kept as DNA, spanning 45 bases read in frame from base 1. The germline V gene supplies CDR1 SGHRS and CDR2 YFSETQ. V and J are trimmed by 5 bases and 4 bases, and the gene matches miss 5 bases of the junction. Library preparation was by the immunoSEQ multiplex PCR assay. A mixture of 60 forward primers for TCR Vbeta segments and 13 reverse primers for TCR Jbeta segments was used in the multiplex PCR. The CDR3 region of rearranged TCR beta genes was amplified from genomic DNA with a multiplex PCR assay. Amplified TCR beta libraries were sequenced as 87-base-pair reads on the Illumina HiSeq System. Processing in the source paper ran as follows. A later analysis counted approximately 74 million unique TCR beta chains across the 666 repertoires, and some 11 million of these chains were shared by at least two donors. To remove PCR and sequencing errors, raw reads were error-corrected and collapsed into unique sequences using a nearest-neighbor algorithm that merged closely related sequences. Alignment of CDR3 sequences to IMGT reference sequences was used to assign V, D and J gene segments. For a sequence to be retained, a match of at least six nucleotides to both a V gene segment and a J gene segment was required. Rearrangements were classified as productive when the CDR3 lacked stop codons and remained in frame with V and J, and all other rearrangements were classified as non-productive. CDR3 was defined by IMGT convention, running from the second conserved V-encoded cysteine to the conserved J-encoded phenylalanine. Sequences without an unambiguous match to a single V gene segment were excluded from the earlier analysis of a few hundred of the donors. In an earlier analysis of some 590 of the donors, V segments were called functional above 56.7% productive rearrangements and were called segregating when the between-donor standard deviation exceeded 5%. To diagnose cytomegalovirus status from the catalog of TCR beta chain sequences, a statistical classification framework was built. V and J gene assignment, in a later analysis, came from comparing TCR nucleotide sequences with IMGT/GENE-DB human TR gene sequences. In a later analysis, CDR3 sequences and most-parsimonious VDJ recombination scenarios were assigned using the TCRdist pipeline. In a later analysis, each TCR beta chain was defined by its CDR3 amino acid sequence together with its V-gene family, and reads lacking a unique V-gene family were excluded. A later analysis removed over 500 highly shared, low-generation-probability nucleotide sequences to deal with suspected cross-contamination and a sequencing artifact. A later analysis calculated a clonal expansion index for each public chain from normalized within-repertoire ranks of inferred template counts. In a later analysis, generation probabilities were computed with a VDJ recombination model fitted to out-of-frame rearrangements, and the resulting probabilities were checked against IGoR. In a later analysis, hypergeometric tests were used to score TCR-TCR, TCR-HLA and TCR-CMV co-occurrence, with a repertoire-size bias correction applied to TCR pairs. In a later analysis, false discovery rates were estimated by permuting HLA or CMV assignments 20 times. In a later analysis, co-occurring TCRs were grouped using DBSCAN, with TCRdist sequence similarity added in when clustering inside HLA-allele-positive subsets. Repertoires with fewer than 30,000 or more than 120,000 public chains, plus five repertoires with anomalous nucleotide sharing, were excluded from co-occurrence clustering. Sourced from immuneACCESS, this table was stored by TCRdb with only in-frame sequences that have V and J called. A share of the clones is absent; for the studies checked, an unresolved V gene accounts for under half, and the remainder has no known explanation. V, J and clone size are those of that table, while D and trimming were read from the DNA. The sample table records 100,000 to 150,000 clones; around 78% of these occur just once. The ten largest clonotypes hold 4% to 5.5% of the sample.

The cohort consisted of hundreds of healthy bone marrow donors. At the time of sampling, every cohort member was nominally healthy, though immune exposures that went unrecorded were likely present. The donor was CMV seropositive and belonged to the group of 250 to 300 seropositive cohort members. A peripheral blood sample was collected from each donor, and TCR beta sequencing was performed on peripheral blood mononuclear cells. The Qiagen DNeasy Blood Extraction Kit was used to extract genomic DNA from the blood cell samples. Sequencing was performed on PBMCs. In this chain, TRBV5-1 is recombined with TRBJ2-3, with TRBD1 identical over 12 junction bases. The clonotype comes from a man in his fifties or sixties in good health and CMV-seropositive. The CDR3 has the sequence CASSSGTGGPDTQYF. In nucleotide form, the sequence is TGCGCCAGCAGTTCCGGGACAGGGGGCCCAGATACGCAGTATTTT.